This is a list of T cell receptor beta chains from one sample in a study of cytomegalovirus exposure and HLA in healthy donors. Measured with immunoSEQ multiplex PCR; TCRdb has only the in-frame clones, and not every one. This sample has about 160,000 clones, with 80% found just once. The sample consisted of PBMCs. These receptors came from a man aged 25-45 years in good health and CMV-seronegative. CDR3s leave out the opening cysteine and the closing phenylalanine or tryptophan. Fields, in order: V gene, J gene, D gene, CDR3 protein. The D gene is left open where the match is weak.

V: TRBV5-1; J: TRBJ2-3; D: TRBD1; CDR3: ASSRDRRAFDTQY
V: TRBV29-1; J: TRBJ1-1; D: TRBD1; CDR3: SVVTGTGGFAAF
V: TRBV27; J: TRBJ2-2; D: TRBD1; CDR3: ASSFYTGTGGVHGELF
V: TRBV6-5; J: TRBJ2-7; D: TRBD2; CDR3: ATSGLADQYEQY
V: TRBV5-1; J: TRBJ1-1; D: -; CDR3: ASSLFGTPNTEAF
V: TRBV13; J: TRBJ1-1; D: -; CDR3: ASSLDPVTTEAF
V: TRBV19; J: TRBJ1-5; D: -; CDR3: ASSIDSGTLNQPQH
V: TRBV4-2; J: TRBJ2-7; D: -; CDR3: ASSRSAGQDKEQY
V: TRBV5-1; J: TRBJ2-7; D: TRBD2; CDR3: ASSDGLAGTYGQY
V: TRBV27; J: TRBJ2-1; D: -; CDR3: ASSPGVANEQF
V: TRBV4-3; J: TRBJ1-2; D: -; CDR3: ASSPDTAYGYT
V: TRBV5-6; J: TRBJ2-3; D: -; CDR3: ASSPQGSDTQY
V: TRBV6-6; J: TRBJ1-1; D: TRBD1; CDR3: ASSTDRGRTEAF
V: TRBV5-6; J: TRBJ2-7; D: -; CDR3: ASSLGGNAGREQY
V: TRBV2; J: TRBJ2-6; D: -; CDR3: ASSVLQGGSGANVLT
V: TRBV12-5; J: TRBJ1-1; D: TRBD1; CDR3: ASGSTGTGNTEAF
V: TRBV6-6; J: TRBJ2-7; D: -; CDR3: ASQTWLAYEQY
V: TRBV10-3; J: TRBJ1-1; D: -; CDR3: ATTANTEAF
V: TRBV9; J: TRBJ2-5; D: -; CDR3: ASSVSWGEVVETQY
V: TRBV18; J: TRBJ1-1; D: -; CDR3: ASANTGGFTEAF
V: TRBV27; J: TRBJ1-2; D: -; CDR3: ASSLTSAGGYGYT
V: TRBV5-1; J: TRBJ2-3; D: TRBD2; CDR3: ASSLDGGRGTDTQY
V: TRBV19; J: TRBJ2-1; D: TRBD2; CDR3: ASSMVTSGSNEQF
V: TRBV29-1; J: TRBJ2-1; D: TRBD2; CDR3: SVLPGLAAYNEQF
V: TRBV10-3; J: TRBJ2-3; D: -; CDR3: AISESLGAIDTQY
V: TRBV29-1; J: -; D: TRBD1; CDR3: SGGTGTGGYEQY
V: TRBV10-3; J: TRBJ2-2; D: TRBD2; CDR3: AISPGTSGGPNTGELF
V: TRBV5-8; J: TRBJ1-5; D: -; CDR3: ASSPDRGGWQPQH
V: TRBV2; J: TRBJ1-1; D: TRBD1; CDR3: ASSEPWTGGAEAF
V: TRBV6-5; J: TRBJ2-1; D: TRBD1; CDR3: ASSYSRTGFYNEQF
V: TRBV23-1; J: TRBJ2-1; D: -; CDR3: ASSQSARTRTYNEQF
V: TRBV19; J: TRBJ1-1; D: TRBD1; CDR3: ASTEDRKNTEAF
V: TRBV2; J: TRBJ1-2; D: TRBD1; CDR3: ASSPSGQGWGYT
V: TRBV7-9; J: TRBJ1-6; D: -; CDR3: ASSLGASYNSPLH
V: TRBV6-5; J: TRBJ1-5; D: -; CDR3: ASSFTGLSNQPQH
V: TRBV7-4; J: TRBJ2-3; D: -; CDR3: ASSAPVVPRGDTQY
V: TRBV7-8; J: TRBJ1-2; D: TRBD1; CDR3: ASSSQGMRGYT
V: TRBV9; J: TRBJ1-2; D: -; CDR3: ASSAQGSRYGYT
V: TRBV7-9; J: TRBJ1-1; D: -; CDR3: ASSLSGYTEAF
V: TRBV7-9; J: TRBJ1-1; D: -; CDR3: ASSLARFGTDEAF
V: TRBV6-6; J: TRBJ2-2; D: TRBD2; CDR3: ASSSQGLVPGELF